In its sample, the clone carrying this T cell receptor beta chain was seen a few times. Its antigen is not identified. The length of the CDR3 is 14 residues. The germline V gene has CDR1 SGDLS and CDR2 YYNGEE. The junction had 5 bases not matched to a gene; V was cut back by 0 bases and J by 5 bases. MiXCR, applied by TCRdb to the RT-PCR reads, yields one record per CDR3 protein. The data hold over 650,000 distinct CDR3 sequences, with 18% observed a single time. The sample originates from a study of response to subunit inactivated influenza vaccine. Findings and limits, study-wide: Authors suggested few new T cells are recruited by each seasonal influenza vaccination.

V is TRBV9 and J is TRBJ2-7; TRBD2 matches 7 bases. The specimen was PBMCs from blood, collected 5 to 6 days after vaccination. The receptor was isolated from a man aged 45 to 65 who received an inactivated influenza vaccine. CDR3: CASSVGGRENEQYF. DNA of the CDR3: TGTGCCAGCAGCGTAGGCGGGAGAGAAAACGAGCAGTACTTC.